The source of this T cell receptor beta chain is a study of T cell changes during pregnancy in multiple sclerosis. Clones were sequenced by immunoSEQ multiplex PCR, and TCRdb holds only the in-frame ones, with some missing. The sample has 36,000 or so clones; about 88% are singletons. Germline lookup yields CDR1 KGHSH and CDR2 LQKENI. The CDR3 totals 12 residues. V was cut by 2 bases and J by 8 bases, with 9 bases left in between. The clonotype comes from a female donor with multiple sclerosis, enrolled in a pregnancy study. The rearrangement links TRBV18 to TRBJ1-1; possible D gene TRBD1, 6 bases. Sequenced here: CD4+ T cells from peripheral blood mononuclear cells, sampled in the first trimester of pregnancy. CDR3 sequence: CASSPSDREAFF. The CDR3 region has the DNA TGTGCCAGCTCACCATCGGACAGAGAAGCTTTCTTT. The variable domain in full, with the rest retrieved from reference TRBV18 and TRBJ1-1, is NAGVMQNPRHLVRRRGQEARLRCSPMKGHSHVYWYRQLPEEGLKFMVYLQKENIIDESGMPKERFSAEFPKEGPSILRIQQVVRGDSAAYFCASSPSDREAFFGQGTRLTVV.